This is a list of T cell receptor beta chains from one sample in a study of T-cell reconstitution after alpha-beta-depleted transplantation in children. Via MiXCR, TCRdb re-called the PCR reads, giving one row per CDR3 protein. The repertoire holds hundreds of thousands of distinct CDR3 sequences, with around 13% as singletons. Specimen: PBMCs, collected before TCRalphabeta/CD19-depleted stem cell transplant. The source is a girl aged 2 to 9 with congenital amegakaryocytic thrombocytopenia, due to receive a stem cell transplant. CDR3s leave out the opening cysteine and the closing phenylalanine or tryptophan. D genes are given only for firm matches.

V	D	J	CDR3
TRBV14	-	TRBJ2-7	ASSQDDIGALAYEQY
TRBV5-1	TRBD1	TRBJ2-2	ASSLSGQGSWELF
TRBV7-2	-	TRBJ1-1	ASSPEGSGSEAF
TRBV29-1	-	TRBJ1-1	SAVRGAQDTEAF
TRBV29-1	TRBD2	TRBJ2-1	SVEVGAGGPSDEQF
TRBV20-1	-	TRBJ2-2	SARDRIPTNTGELF
TRBV5-1	TRBD1	TRBJ2-4	ASSYTTGGLGNIQY
TRBV20-1	TRBD1	TRBJ2-7	SARPGTGGNYEQY
TRBV5-1	-	TRBJ2-4	ASSYGRGSKNIQY
TRBV12-3/TRBV12-4	TRBD2	TRBJ2-7	ASSPGWSGTYEQY
TRBV7-8	-	TRBJ2-3	ASSFERGTQY
TRBV21-1	-	TRBJ2-4	ASSRTSAY
TRBV6-1	TRBD1	TRBJ1-2	ASSPGTVNYGYT
TRBV12-3/TRBV12-4	-	TRBJ2-3	ASSPEPTDTQY
TRBV7-2	TRBD2	TRBJ2-7	ASSLRSGSRYEQY
TRBV20-1	-	TRBJ1-1	SALEPIQGGTEAF
TRBV6-5	-	TRBJ2-3	ASSSQDPTTDTQY
TRBV12-3/TRBV12-4	TRBD2	TRBJ2-3	ASSLKIAGGVNADTQY
TRBV20-1	TRBD1	TRBJ1-5	SADRGRNQPQH
TRBV12-3/TRBV12-4	-	TRBJ2-4	ASSSRKNIQY
TRBV20-1	TRBD1	TRBJ2-1	SASTQGQGGVYNEQF
TRBV5-1	TRBD1	TRBJ2-1	ASSSTGANEQF
TRBV12-3/TRBV12-4	-	TRBJ2-3	ASTHGADTQY
TRBV12-3/TRBV12-4	TRBD2	TRBJ2-1	ACSPLAGGGHEQF
TRBV7-8	TRBD2	TRBJ2-2	ASSLQTSVNTGELF
TRBV20-1	TRBD2	TRBJ2-5	SARPSGRVRETQY
TRBV5-1	-	TRBJ2-2	ASSPGATNTGELF
TRBV7-9	-	TRBJ1-2	ASSLGDLRGRYT
TRBV4-2	TRBD2	TRBJ2-3	ASSQEGRVAGDTQY
TRBV20-1	TRBD2	TRBJ2-1	SAREGTSGVGDEQF
TRBV19	TRBD1	TRBJ2-7	ASSAGTAAYEQY
TRBV19	-	TRBJ2-1	ASNFQGDNEQF
TRBV28	TRBD1	TRBJ2-2	ASSLDRGKDAGELF
TRBV24-1	-	TRBJ2-3	ATSELTDNTDTQY
TRBV7-8	TRBD1	TRBJ2-4	ASSSHRGWDIQY
TRBV28	-	TRBJ2-3	ARTKGPYTDTQY
TRBV2	TRBD2	TRBJ2-1	ASSELAGTSGGNEQF
TRBV10-3	-	TRBJ1-1	AISESTGVTEAF
TRBV7-2	TRBD1	TRBJ1-3	ASSLETGSGNTIY
TRBV20-1	-	TRBJ2-1	SANDFGQSEEQF
TRBV28	TRBD1	TRBJ2-1	ASNPGTGGNEQF
TRBV12-3/TRBV12-4	TRBD2	TRBJ2-1	ASSFGGLVGYEQF
TRBV12-3/TRBV12-4	-	TRBJ2-3	ASSPSQGSGNTQY
TRBV29-1	TRBD2	TRBJ2-1	SVYPSTSAINEQF
TRBV20-1	-	TRBJ2-1	SARGPLVDEQF
TRBV5-1	-	TRBJ2-5	ASSFISHVGAQY
TRBV4-1	-	TRBJ2-5	ASSQDHRNQETQY
TRBV19	TRBD1	TRBJ2-4	ASSRGQINIQY
TRBV29-1	TRBD2	TRBJ2-3	SAWTSGSSTDTQY
TRBV6-1	-	TRBJ2-3	ASSTTRADTQY
TRBV9	TRBD1	TRBJ2-3	ASSPRAGGLGTDTQY
TRBV12-3/TRBV12-4	-	TRBJ1-3	ASSLRGNSGNTIY
TRBV7-9	-	TRBJ2-5	ASSLGETQETQY
TRBV4-1	-	TRBJ2-7	ASSQDMYEQY
TRBV4-1	-	TRBJ2-1	ASSQAKGEQF
TRBV30	-	TRBJ1-2	AWSRGSLGYGYT
TRBV30	TRBD2	TRBJ2-5	AWSVSLSVAAGVETQY
TRBV20-1	TRBD1	TRBJ2-7	SARDIYRDRVYEQY
TRBV7-9	-	TRBJ1-6	ASSLPDMPNLPLH
TRBV7-8	-	TRBJ2-7	ASSLETSRGEQY